This T cell receptor beta chain is drawn from a study of T-cell memory formation after mild COVID-19. From the 5' RACE reads, TCRdb called clonotypes with MiXCR, one entry per CDR3 protein. The sample lists under 550,000 distinct CDR3 sequences, 15% to 20% occurring once. CDR3 length: 16 amino acids. The germline V and J ends were trimmed by 0 bases and 7 bases, with 16 bases remaining between them. Germline-derived CDR1 and CDR2 are SGHTA and FQGNSA. The TCR sequence derives from an adult woman who had mild COVID-19 (a few samples of this study predate the infection). Cell type and time point are not known. Material for sequencing was PBMCs or a T cell subset sorted from them (not recorded which). The chain employs TRBV7-2 and TRBJ2-4; possibly TRBD2 for D (5 bases). CDR3 sequence (DNA): TGTGCCAGCAGCTTAGCGCGAACGGGGTCCGGGAACATTCAGTACTTC. Translated, it gives CASSLARTGSGNIQYF.